What follows are 4 T cell receptor beta chains derived from one specimen sequenced in a study of immune heterogeneity within non-small cell lung tumors. Template was bulk tumor genomic DNA, roughly 580 ng per sample. Taken during surgery, several biopsies per primary tumor were spaced as far apart as possible within the tumor mass. Patients underwent curative surgery for non-small cell lung cancer (untreated and newly diagnosed). Amplification of the TCR beta CDR3 was achieved through multiplex PCR with 32 V and 13 J primers. TCRdb re-analysed the multiplex PCR reads in MiXCR, keeping a single row per CDR3 protein. Of about 11,000 distinct CDR3 sequences listed, 27% were seen once; the top ten hold roughly 13%. Sequenced: lung tumor tissue. These receptor sequences come from a man aged 50 to 59 with non-small cell lung cancer.

This clonotype was recorded at least ten times. This chain connects TRBV9 to TRBJ2-1; 9 nucleotides agree with TRBD2. The germline CDR1 and CDR2 sequences are SGDLS and YYNGEE. J gave up 8 bases and V 2 bases, and 2 bases lay outside the gene matches. The CDR3 is 13 amino acids. CDR3 amino acids: CASSVLAGYEQFF. In DNA, the CDR3 is TGTGCCAGCAGCGTCCTAGCGGGGTATGAGCAGTTCTTC.

This clonotype was detected ten times or more. CDR3 coding DNA: TGTGCCAGCTCACCCCAAAGGGGGCAGGGCACTGAAGCTTTCTTT. Protein product: CASSPQRGQGTEAFF. The rearrangement links TRBV18 to TRBJ1-1, with TRBD1 matching 7 bases. V was clipped by 3 bases and J by 4 bases; unmatched bases: 8. The germline V gene encodes CDR1 KGHSH and CDR2 LQKENI. The CDR3 spans 15 residues. Variable domain in full (rest from reference TRBV18 and TRBJ1-1): NAGVMQNPRHLVRRRGQEARLRCSPMKGHSHVYWYRQLPEEGLKFMVYLQKENIIDESGMPKERFSAEFPKEGPSILRIQQVVRGDSAAYFCASSPQRGQGTEAFFGQGTRLTVV.

By share, this clonotype counts as medium-sized. The chain recombines TRBV2 with TRBJ2-2; no clear D gene. Germline lookup yields CDR1 SNHLY and CDR2 FYNNEI. CDR3 size: 12 residues. The V end was cut by 5 bases, the J end by 7 bases, with 8 bases between. As DNA, the CDR3 is TGTGCCAGCAGTCGGACCGTCGGGGAGCTGTTTTTT. It translates to CASSRTVGELFF.

The chain has TRBV5-4 and TRBJ2-7; D uncertain. V lost 4 bases to trimming and J lost 6 bases, with 17 bases between them. Germline V lookup: CDR1 SGHNT, CDR2 YYREEE (reference sequence). This CDR3 spans 14 amino acids. This CDR3 is CASSANAQWGEQYF. The DNA of the CDR3 is TGTGCCAGCAGCGCCAATGCCCAGTGGGGCGAGCAGTACTTC.